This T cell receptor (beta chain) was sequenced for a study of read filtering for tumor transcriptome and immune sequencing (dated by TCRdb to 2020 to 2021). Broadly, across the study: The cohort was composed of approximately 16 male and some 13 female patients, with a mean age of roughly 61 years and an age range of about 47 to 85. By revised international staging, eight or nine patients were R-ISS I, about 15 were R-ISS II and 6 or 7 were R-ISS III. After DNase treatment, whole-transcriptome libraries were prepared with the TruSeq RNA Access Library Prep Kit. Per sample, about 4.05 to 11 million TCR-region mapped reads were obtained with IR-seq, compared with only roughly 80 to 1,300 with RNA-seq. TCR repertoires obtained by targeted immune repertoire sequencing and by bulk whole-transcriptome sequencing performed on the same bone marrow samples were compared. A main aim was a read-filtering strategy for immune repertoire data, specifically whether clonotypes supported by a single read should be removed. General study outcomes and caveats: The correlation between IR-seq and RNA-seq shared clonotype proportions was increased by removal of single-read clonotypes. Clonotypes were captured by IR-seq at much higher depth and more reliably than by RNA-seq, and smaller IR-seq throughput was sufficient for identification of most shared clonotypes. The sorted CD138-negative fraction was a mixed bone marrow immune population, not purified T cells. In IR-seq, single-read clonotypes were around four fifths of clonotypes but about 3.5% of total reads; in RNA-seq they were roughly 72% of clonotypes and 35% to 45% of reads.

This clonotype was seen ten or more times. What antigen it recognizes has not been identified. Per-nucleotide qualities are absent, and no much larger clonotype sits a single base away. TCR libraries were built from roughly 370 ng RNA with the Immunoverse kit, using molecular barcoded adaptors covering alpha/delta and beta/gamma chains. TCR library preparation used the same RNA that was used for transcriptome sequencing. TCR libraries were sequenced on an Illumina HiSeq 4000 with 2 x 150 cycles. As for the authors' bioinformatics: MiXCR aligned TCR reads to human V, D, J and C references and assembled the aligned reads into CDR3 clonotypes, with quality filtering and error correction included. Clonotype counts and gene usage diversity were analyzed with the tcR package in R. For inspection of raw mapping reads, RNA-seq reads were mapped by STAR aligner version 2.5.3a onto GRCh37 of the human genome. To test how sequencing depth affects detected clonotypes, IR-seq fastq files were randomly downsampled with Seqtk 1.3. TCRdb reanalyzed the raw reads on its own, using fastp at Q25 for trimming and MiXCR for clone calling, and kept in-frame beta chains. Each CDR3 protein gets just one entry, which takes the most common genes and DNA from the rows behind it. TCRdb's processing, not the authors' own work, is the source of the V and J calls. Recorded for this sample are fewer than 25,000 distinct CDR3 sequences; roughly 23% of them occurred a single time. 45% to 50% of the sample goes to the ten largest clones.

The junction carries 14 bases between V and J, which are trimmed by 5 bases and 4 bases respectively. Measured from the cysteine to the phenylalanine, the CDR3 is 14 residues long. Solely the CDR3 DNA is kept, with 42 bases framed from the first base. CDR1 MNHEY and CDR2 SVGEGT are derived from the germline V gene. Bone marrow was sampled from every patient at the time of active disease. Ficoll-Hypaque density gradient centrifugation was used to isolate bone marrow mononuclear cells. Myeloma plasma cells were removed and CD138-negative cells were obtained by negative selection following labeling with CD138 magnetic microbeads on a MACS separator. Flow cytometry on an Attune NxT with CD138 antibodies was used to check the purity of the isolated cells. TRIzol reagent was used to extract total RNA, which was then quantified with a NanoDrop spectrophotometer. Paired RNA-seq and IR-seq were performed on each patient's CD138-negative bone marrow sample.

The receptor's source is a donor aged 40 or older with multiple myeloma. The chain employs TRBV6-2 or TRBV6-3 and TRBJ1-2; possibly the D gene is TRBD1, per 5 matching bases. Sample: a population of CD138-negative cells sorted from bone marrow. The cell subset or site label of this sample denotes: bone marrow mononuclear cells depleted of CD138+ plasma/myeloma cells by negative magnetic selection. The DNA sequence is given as TGTGCCAGCAGTCGCGTGGGGACTCCCTATGGCTACACCTTC. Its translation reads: CASSRVGTPYGYTF.